Each of the 11 T cell receptor beta chains below was sequenced from the same sample in a study of T-cell memory formation after mild COVID-19. TCRdb called the 5' RACE reads again in MiXCR, with one record for every CDR3 protein. Counted here are more than 450,000 distinct CDR3 sequences, more than 15% occurring once; the ten biggest clones make up approximately 12%. Sequencing was performed on PBMCs or a T cell subset sorted from them (not recorded which). Receptors were obtained from an adult woman who had mild COVID-19 (a few samples of this study predate the infection). Cell type and time point are not known.

This clonotype has just a few counts. The chain couples TRBV15 to TRBJ2-7; D might be TRBD2 (6 bases). CDR1 and CDR2 from the germline V gene are LNHNV and YYDKDF (reference sequence). The CDR3 length is 15 residues. V was cut by 5 bases and J by 0 bases, with 14 bases left in between. The CDR3 reads CATSVGSGPSYEQYF. CDR3 DNA sequence: TGTGCCACCAGCGTGGGGAGCGGGCCCTCCTACGAGCAGTACTTC.

CDR3 protein: CASSIIGPSYGYTF. CDR3 bases: TGTGCCAGTAGTATAATAGGACCGAGCTATGGCTACACCTTC. The V call is TRBV19, the J call TRBJ1-2; no reliable D call. The V gene lost 2 bases and the J gene lost 4 bases, with 11 bases spanning the gap. The germline CDR1 and CDR2 sequences are LNHDA and SQIVND (reference sequence). The CDR3 extends over 14 amino acids.

This clonotype occurred a few times. Sequence at one end of the junction differs from germline and may be a read error. The rearrangement uses TRBV12-3 or TRBV12-4 and TRBJ2-1, with D perhaps TRBD1 (6 bases). The CDR3 loop spans 15 amino acids. This CDR3 is CASSLGQSLNNEQFF. The CDR3 coding sequence is TGTGCCAGCAGCTTAGGACAGTCTTTAAACAATGAGCAGTTCTTC.

This clonotype was observed a few times. V is TRBV12-3 or TRBV12-4 and J is TRBJ1-2, with D possibly matching TRBD1 (5 bases). With 3 bases removed from V and 4 bases from J, the gap between germline ends came to 15 bases. The CDR3 length is 15 residues. In nucleotides, the CDR3 is TGTGCCAGCAGTTTTCGGGGCCTTCTGGTCTATGGCTACACCTTC. It is translated as CASSFRGLLVYGYTF.

The J gene is TRBJ2-3, the V gene TRBV20-1; TRBD2 matches 11 bases. Germline V gives CDR1 DFQATT, CDR2 SNEGSKA (reference sequence). The V gene end was trimmed by 6 bases and the J gene end by 2 bases; junction bases not matched to a gene: 4. The CDR3 has 14 amino acids. DNA of the CDR3: TGCAGTGCCCTAGCGGGGGGCAACACAGATACGCAGTATTTT. Amino acids: CSALAGGNTDTQYF.

This clonotype was seen more than once but under ten times. The rearrangement joins TRBV12-3 or TRBV12-4 to TRBJ2-1; D remains ambiguous. The length of the CDR3 is 15 residues. Trimming removed 3 bases at V and 2 bases at J, with 11 bases between. As DNA, the CDR3 is TGTGCCAGCAGTTTCCCCGAAGGGACCTACAATGAGCAGTTCTTC. Protein sequence: CASSFPEGTYNEQFF.

The V and J genes are TRBV11-1 and TRBJ2-2, with D unresolved. With 2 bases removed from V and 2 bases from J, the gap between germline ends came to 9 bases. The CDR3 runs 15 residues. CDR1 and CDR2 (germline): SGHAT, FQDESV (reference sequence). CDR3 sequence reads: CASSLTRPNTGELFF. CDR3 nucleotides: TGTGCCAGCAGCTTAACCCGACCTAACACCGGGGAGCTGTTTTTT.

The table lists this clonotype with a few counts. In DNA form, the CDR3 reads TGTGCCAGCAGTTTTCGGCGACAAGAGACCCAGTACTTC. Translated, it gives CASSFRRQETQYF. This chain joins TRBV27 and TRBJ2-5; D unresolved. The length of the CDR3 is 13 residues. Per germline, CDR1 MNHEY and CDR2 SMNVEV (reference sequence). Trimming removed 3 bases from V and 2 bases from J, with 7 bases in between.

This sequence joins TRBV7-8 and TRBJ2-7; no reliable D call. The CDR3 length is 15 residues. Trimming left V 1 base short and J 0 bases short, with 10 bases between. Germline values: CDR1 SGHVS, CDR2 FQNEAQ. Here the CDR3 reads CASSLVGYGSYEQYF. The CDR3 region has the DNA TGTGCCAGCAGCTTAGTAGGGTACGGCTCCTACGAGCAGTACTTC.

The chain recombines TRBV4-2 with TRBJ2-3, with D possibly TRBD2 on 6 matching bases. Germline V gene lookup returns CDR1 LGHNA and CDR2 YNFKEQ. This CDR3 is 17 amino acids long. Deletions cut 1 base from V and 4 bases from J, with 18 bases between. The CDR3 spells CASSQATTSRDADTQYF. CDR3 DNA sequence: TGTGCCAGCAGCCAAGCAACTACTAGCAGGGATGCAGATACGCAGTATTTT.

This clonotype has only a few counts. V gene TRBV24-1 combines with J gene TRBJ2-5; perhaps TRBD2 as D (6 bases). Per germline, CDR1 KGHDR and CDR2 SFDVKD. Trimming pared 4 bases from V and 4 bases from J, leaving 18 bases between. This CDR3 contains 16 residues. CDR3 region: CATSEVRERSVETQYF. The DNA for the CDR3 is TGTGCCACCAGTGAGGTCCGGGAGAGGAGTGTAGAGACCCAGTACTTC.